This is a list of T cell receptor beta chains from one sample in a study of neoadjuvant anti-PD-1 for oral cavity cancer. Assay used: immunoSEQ multiplex PCR; TCRdb lists only in-frame clones, some missing. The table has fewer than 70,000 clones, 65% to 85% seen once. Specimen: PBMCs, collected before nivolumab (anti-PD-1) treatment. Receptor source: a person between 40 and 80 years old with oral cavity squamous cell carcinoma. The CDR3 runs from the conserved cysteine through the conserved F or W. A D gene is named only where the DNA matches it firmly. Where a row states a size, it is once, few, many or the class of an expanded clone; other rows omit it.

>.|TRBJ2-5|TRBV28|.
TGTGCCAGCAGTTGGCAGGTGGGAGGGACCCAGTACTTC
CASSWQVGGTQYF
>.|TRBJ1-6|TRBV27|.
TGTGCCAGCCTGACAAATAATTCACCCCTCCACTTT
CASLTNNSPLHF
>few|TRBJ2-3|TRBV11-2|.
TGTGCCAGCAGCCTTGGGTGGTTCGAGGATACGCAGTATTTT
CASSLGWFEDTQYF
>.|TRBJ1-2|TRBV1|.
TGCACCAGCCGAACGGGCCTGAACTCTCCTAACTATGGCTACACCTTC
CTSRTGLNSPNYGYTF
>.|TRBJ2-7|TRBV23-1|TRBD1
TGCGCCAGCACACCGGACAGGGACCCCTACGAGCAGTACTTC
CASTPDRDPYEQYF
>.|TRBJ2-2|TRBV5-1|.
TGCGCCAGCAGCTTCGGGGGGCTCTCGAACACCGGGGAGCTGTTTTTT
CASSFGGLSNTGELFF
>once|TRBJ1-1|TRBV27|.
TGTGCCAGCAGTTTAAGGGCAATGAACACTGAAGCTTTCTTT
CASSLRAMNTEAFF
>.|TRBJ2-3|TRBV5-6|.
TGTGCCAGCAGCTTCTGGCGGCTCGGGGGCACAGATACGCAGTATTTT
CASSFWRLGGTDTQYF
>many|TRBJ1-3|TRBV15|.
TGTGCCACCGGGGAGGAATCTGGAAACACCATATATTTT
CATGEESGNTIYF
>once|TRBJ1-3|TRBV11-2|.
TGTGCCAGCAGCCTCTTAGTGGGGGGCTCTGGAAACACCATATATTTT
CASSLLVGGSGNTIYF
>.|TRBJ2-5|TRBV5-6|.
TGTGCCAGCAGCTCCTGGTACTCGACGGAGACCCAGTACTTC
CASSSWYSTETQYF
>few|TRBJ2-7|TRBV19|.
TGTGCCAGTAGTGGTCTCCGGGACAACTCCTACGAGCAGTACTTC
CASSGLRDNSYEQYF
>.|TRBJ1-1|TRBV7-8|TRBD1
TGTGCCAGCACGATCGACAGGGGACGCTTTGGGTTTTCGAACACTGAAGCTTTCTTT
CASTIDRGRFGFSNTEAFF
>.|TRBJ2-1|TRBV19|TRBD2
TGTGCCAGTAACCCCCGGTCAGCGGGAGGGCGTGATGAGCAGTTCTTC
CASNPRSAGGRDEQFF
>.|TRBJ2-6|TRBV27|.
TGTGCCAGCAGTTTATTTTTGAGGGGCTCTGGGGCCAACGTCCTGACTTTC
CASSLFLRGSGANVLTF
>.|TRBJ2-5|TRBV11-3|TRBD1
TGTGCCAGCAGCGTTATCGGGACAGGGCACGAGACCCAGTACTTC
CASSVIGTGHETQYF
>.|TRBJ1-1|TRBV10-1|.
TGCGCCAGCAGTGAGAGGGGTTCCAACACTGAAGCTTTCTTT
CASSERGSNTEAFF
>.|TRBJ2-7|TRBV2|.
TGTGCCAGCGGACAGTCGTCCTACGAGCAGTACTTC
CASGQSSYEQYF
>.|TRBJ2-7|TRBV7-5|.
TGTGCCAGAAGCTTCCCCGGACTAGCGGGACCATCCTACGAGCAGTACTTC
CARSFPGLAGPSYEQYF
>once|TRBJ2-1|TRBV7-9|TRBD1
TGTGCCAGCAGCTTAATGGGACAGGGCCCCTACAATGAGCAGTTCTTC
CASSLMGQGPYNEQFF
>.|TRBJ2-1|TRBV15|.
TGTGCCACCAGCAGAGATCAAGGGGGGCTGGGGGAAAACAATGAGCAGTTCTTC
CATSRDQGGLGENNEQFF
>.|TRBJ2-7|TRBV11-2|TRBD1
TGTGCCAGCAGCTCTACAGGGGTTTCCTACGAGCAGTACTTC
CASSSTGVSYEQYF
>.|TRBJ2-3|TRBV7-2|TRBD2
TGTGCCAGCAGCCTTAGCGGGCGCACAGATACGCAGTATTTT
CASSLSGRTDTQYF
>.|TRBJ1-1|TRBV2|.
TGTGCCAGCTACAGGTATTCGAACACTGAAGCTTTCTTT
CASYRYSNTEAFF
>few|TRBJ2-3|TRBV11-2|TRBD2
TGTGCCAGCAGCTTAGGCGGGGGGCTAACAGATACGCAGTATTTT
CASSLGGGLTDTQYF
>.|TRBJ2-7|TRBV27|.
TGTGCCAGCTCACCCCGGGACTCAACCCCTTCCCGGTACTTC
CASSPRDSTPSRYF
>.|TRBJ1-6|TRBV6-5|.
TGTGCCAGCAGTTACTCCCCATGGGGGAATAATTCACCCCTCCACTTT
CASSYSPWGNNSPLHF
>once|TRBJ1-1|TRBV9|.
TGTGCCAGCAGCGTGCGGGCCGGGAACACTGAAGCTTTCTTT
CASSVRAGNTEAFF
>.|TRBJ2-3|TRBV11-3|.
TGTGCCAGCTCTCTAGGGGGGGCGACAGATACGCAGTATTTT
CASSLGGATDTQYF
>once|TRBJ2-1|TRBV7-9|TRBD2
TGTGCCAGCAAGTTCTGGGCTAGCGGGAGTTCGAACTACAATGAGCAGTTCTTC
CASKFWASGSSNYNEQFF
>.|TRBJ2-3|TRBV19|.
TGTGCCAGTAGTATACTTCCACGGCGCGTCACAGATACGCAGTATTTT
CASSILPRRVTDTQYF
>.|TRBJ2-7|TRBV7-2|TRBD1
TGTGCCAGCAGCTCTGCCGGGACAGGGGGCCGCGAGCAGTACTTC
CASSSAGTGGREQYF
>.|TRBJ1-5|TRBV5-6|.
TGTGCCAGCAGCTTAGGAGGAGGGCTCAATCAGCCCCAGCATTTT
CASSLGGGLNQPQHF
>few|TRBJ1-2|TRBV7-8|TRBD1
TGTGCCAGCAGCTTAGTTGGGACAGGGGGCGATGGCTACACCTTC
CASSLVGTGGDGYTF
>.|TRBJ2-7|TRBV7-9|.
TGTGCCAGCAGCTTAATGGGGGCAGGTTACGAGCAGTACTTC
CASSLMGAGYEQYF
>.|TRBJ2-1|TRBV6-5|.
TGTGCCAGCATCTTTGCTGATGAGCAGTTCTTC
CASIFADEQFF
>.|TRBJ1-6|TRBV5-6|.
TGTGCCAGCAGCTTCCAGGACCCCAATTCACCCCTCCACTTT
CASSFQDPNSPLHF
>.|TRBJ1-2|TRBV19|.
TGTGCCACCCGGGCGACAGGTCCAACTAACTATGGCTACACCTTC
CATRATGPTNYGYTF
>.|TRBJ2-7|TRBV5-1|.
TGCGCCAGCAGCACCGGGTCTCCCTACGAGCAGTACTTC
CASSTGSPYEQYF
>.|TRBJ2-1|TRBV5-4|.
TGTGCCAGCAGCTCCTTACTAGGGTCGGGCGATGAGCAGTTCTTC
CASSSLLGSGDEQFF
>once|TRBJ2-5|TRBV5-1|.
TGCGCCAGCAGCTTTCAAGGGGACCAAGAGACCCAGTACTTC
CASSFQGDQETQYF
>.|TRBJ2-3|TRBV11-2|TRBD2
TGTGCCAGCAGCTCCCCCACTAGCGGACTAGATACGCAGTATTTT
CASSSPTSGLDTQYF
>.|TRBJ2-5|TRBV20-1|.
TGCAGTGCTATCCCTATGGGGACCCAGTACTTC
CSAIPMGTQYF
>.|TRBJ2-1|TRBV16|TRBD1
TGTGCCAGCAGCCAACAGGGGGAGAAGCAGTTCTTC
CASSQQGEKQFF
>.|TRBJ2-7|TRBV19|.
TGTGCCAGTAGTAACCGGGACCTCCGAGGCGAGCAGTACTTC
CASSNRDLRGEQYF
>.|TRBJ1-5|TRBV5-1|.
TGCGCCAGCAGCTTGGATGGAGGATACAATCAGCCCCAGCATTTT
CASSLDGGYNQPQHF
>.|TRBJ2-5|TRBV5-4|TRBD2
TGTGCCAGCAGCCGCACTAGCGGGGGGTTACAAGAGACCCAGTACTTC
CASSRTSGGLQETQYF
>.|TRBJ1-5|TRBV7-2|.
TGTGCCAGCAGCTTAGGCGGCGGGAGCAATCAGCCCCAGCATTTT
CASSLGGGSNQPQHF
>few|TRBJ1-1|TRBV18|TRBD1
TGTGCCAGCTCAAGTCAAAGGGGGCATCAGACTGAAGCTTTCTTT
CASSSQRGHQTEAFF